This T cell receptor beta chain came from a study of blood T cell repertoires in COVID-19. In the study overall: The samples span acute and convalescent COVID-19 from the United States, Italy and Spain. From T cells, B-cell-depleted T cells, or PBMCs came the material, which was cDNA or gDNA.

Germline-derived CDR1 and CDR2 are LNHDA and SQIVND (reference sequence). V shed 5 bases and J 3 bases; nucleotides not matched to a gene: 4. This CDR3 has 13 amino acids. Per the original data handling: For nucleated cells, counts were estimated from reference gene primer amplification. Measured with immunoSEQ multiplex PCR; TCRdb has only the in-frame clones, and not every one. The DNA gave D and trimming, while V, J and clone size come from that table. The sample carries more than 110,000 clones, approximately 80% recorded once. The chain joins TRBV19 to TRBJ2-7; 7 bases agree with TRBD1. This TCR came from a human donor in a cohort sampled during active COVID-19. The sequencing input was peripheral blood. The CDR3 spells CASSFRQGYEQYF. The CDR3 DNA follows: TGTGCCAGTAGTTTCCGACAGGGCTACGAGCAGTACTTC.